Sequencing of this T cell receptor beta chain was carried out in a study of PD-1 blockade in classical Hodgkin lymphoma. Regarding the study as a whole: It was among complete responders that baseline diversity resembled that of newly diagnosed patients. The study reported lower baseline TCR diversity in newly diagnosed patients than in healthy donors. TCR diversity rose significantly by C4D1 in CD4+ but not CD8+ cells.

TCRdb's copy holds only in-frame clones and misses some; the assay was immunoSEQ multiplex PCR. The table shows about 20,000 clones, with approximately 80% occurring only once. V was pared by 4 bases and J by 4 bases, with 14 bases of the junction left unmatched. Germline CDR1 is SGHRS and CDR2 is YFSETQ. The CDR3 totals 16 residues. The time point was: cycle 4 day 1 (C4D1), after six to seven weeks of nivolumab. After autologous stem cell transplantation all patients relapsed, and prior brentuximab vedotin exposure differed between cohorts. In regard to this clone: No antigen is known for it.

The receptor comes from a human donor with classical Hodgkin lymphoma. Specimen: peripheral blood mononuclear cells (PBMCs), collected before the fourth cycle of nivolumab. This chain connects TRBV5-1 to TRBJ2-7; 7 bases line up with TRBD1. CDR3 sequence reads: CASSPRSTGFGYEQYF. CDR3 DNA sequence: TGCGCCAGCAGCCCCCGATCGACAGGGTTCGGATACGAGCAGTACTTC.